This entry features one TCR beta chain sequence. Measured with immunoSEQ multiplex PCR; TCRdb has only the in-frame clones, and not every one. This table holds about 85,000 clones, around 94% found once. These data are taken from a study of technical replicates of blood from a handful of donors. The length of the CDR3 is 10 residues. The germline gives CDR1 MDHEN, CDR2 SYDVKM. V lost 3 bases and J 10 bases, leaving 4 bases between the germline ends. Sequenced sample: T cells isolated from PBMCs. This receptor was identified in a human donor in good health. The gene calls are TRBV28 and TRBJ2-1; D call uncertain. The CDR3 spells CASSLSEQFF. The CDR3 DNA reads as TGTGCCAGCAGTTTGAGCGAGCAGTTCTTC.